This T cell receptor beta chain was captured by sequencing in a study of blood T cell repertoires in COVID-19. Only in-frame clones appear in the TCRdb table, and some are missing; sequencing was by immunoSEQ multiplex PCR. This table has about 35,000 clones, around 90% appearing once. The J segment lost 13 bases and the V segment lost 6 bases, leaving 11 bases of the junction unmatched. The CDR3 is 14 residues long. The germline V gene encodes CDR1 MNHEY and CDR2 SVGAGI. The chain combines TRBV6-5 with TRBJ1-6; 8 bases are shared with TRBD1. The receptor comes from a woman in her 70s with active COVID-19. Sequences were obtained from peripheral blood. The CDR3 protein is CASRPGQVSRPLHF. DNA of the CDR3: TGTGCCAGCAGACCGGGACAGGTTTCTAGGCCCCTCCACTTT.